These 20 T cell receptor beta chains originate from one sample sequenced in a study of blood T cell repertoires in COVID-19 (dated by TCRdb to 2020 to 2021). Libraries were built with the immunoSEQ multiplex PCR assay. The clones in this table, taken by TCRdb from immuneACCESS, are in-frame only. Not every clone is retained; where verified, under half of the shortfall comes from an unresolved V gene, and the cause of the rest is unknown. Across this sample there are 150,000 to 200,000 clones, with roughly 85% seen only once. The ten top clones hold around 3% of the sample. The sequenced material came from peripheral blood. The receptor set was obtained from a man between 60 and 75 years old with acute or convalescent COVID-19.

The gene calls are TRBV5-1 and TRBJ2-3; TRBD2 agrees at 10 bases. V shed 0 bases and J 4 bases; nucleotides not matched to a gene: 8. Germline assignment: CDR1 SGHRS and CDR2 YFSETQ. The CDR3 consists of 17 residues. The DNA of the CDR3 is TGCGCCAGCAGCTTGGGGGCTAGCGGGAGTGGAGCAGATACGCAGTATTTT. Translating it yields CASSLGASGSGADTQYF. The full variable domain, in which reference TRBV5-1 and TRBJ2-3 provide the parts outside the CDR3, is KAGVTQTPRYLIKTRGQQVTLSCSPISGHRSVSWYQQTPGQGLQFLFEYFSETQRNKGNFPGRFSGRQFSNSRSEMNVSTLELGDSALYLCASSLGASGSGADTQYFGPGTRLTVL.

The chain recombines TRBV18 with TRBJ2-7, with D perhaps TRBD1 (5 bases). V was pared by 6 bases and J by 0 bases, with 9 bases between. Germline CDR1 is KGHSH and CDR2 is LQKENI. The CDR3 spans 13 residues. This chain's CDR3 is CASSDGHSYEQYF. The CDR3 DNA follows: TGTGCCAGCTCGGACGGACACTCCTACGAGCAGTACTTC.

The chain uses TRBV27 and TRBJ1-5; 8 bases agree with TRBD1. V was pared by 5 bases and J by 7 bases, with 10 bases of the junction left unmatched. The germline gives CDR1 MNHEY, CDR2 SMNVEV (reference sequence). This CDR3 spans 15 amino acids. The DNA for the CDR3 is TGTGCCAGCAGTACGCAGGGGGCCGGTAGGCAGCCCCAGCATTTT. Translated: CASSTQGAGRQPQHF.

This clone was seen just once. The rearrangement links TRBV9 to TRBJ1-1, with D uncertain. The V end lost 1 base, the J end lost 1 base, and 5 bases lay between the germline ends. CDR1 is SGDLS and CDR2 is YYNGEE in the germline V gene. The CDR3 has 13 amino acids. The DNA for the CDR3 is TGTGCCAGCAGCGTAATCCAGAACACTGAAGCTTTCTTT. Translated, it gives CASSVIQNTEAFF.

The chain combines TRBV27 with TRBJ2-5, with TRBD1 as a possible D gene (6 bases). Germline V gene data show CDR1 as MNHEY and CDR2 as SMNVEV (reference sequence). This CDR3 contains 14 residues. V gave up 7 bases and J gave up 0 bases, with 12 bases separating them. CDR3 region: CASKQGSYQETQYF. The CDR3 region has the DNA TGTGCCAGCAAACAGGGATCCTACCAAGAGACCCAGTACTTC.

The chain is built from TRBV7-6 and TRBJ1-1, with 10 bases fitting TRBD1. This CDR3 contains 16 residues. The V segment lost 5 bases and the J segment 4 bases; nucleotides outside the gene matches: 10. Germline CDR1 is SGHVS and CDR2 is FNYEAQ. The CDR3 reads CASSHGQGVDSTEAFF. The CDR3, as DNA: TGTGCCAGCAGCCACGGACAGGGGGTAGACAGCACTGAAGCTTTCTTT.

The chain employs TRBV5-1 and TRBJ2-2; TRBD1 is a possible D gene (5 bases). The germline V gene encodes CDR1 SGHRS and CDR2 YFSETQ. The CDR3 is 15 amino acids. V lost 4 bases to trimming and J lost 0 bases, with 10 bases between them. For the CDR3, the DNA is TGCGCCAGCAGCCTCGAGACAGCGAACACCGGGGAGCTGTTTTTT. Translating it yields CASSLETANTGELFF.

This chain uses TRBV7-4 with TRBJ2-7, with 9 positions matching TRBD2. V lost 1 base and J lost 2; bases outside the gene matches: 3. The CDR3 length is 15 residues. Germline CDR1 reads SGHVT; CDR2 reads SQSDAQ. The CDR3 loop is CASSLVTSGAYEQYF. The CDR3 DNA is TGTGCCAGCAGCTTAGTGACTAGCGGAGCCTACGAGCAGTACTTC. Looking up the rest from reference TRBV7-4 and TRBJ2-7 gives the full variable domain: GAGVSQSPRYKVAKRGRDVALRCDSISGHVTLYWYRQTLGQGSEVLTYSQSDAQRDKSGRPSGRFSAERPERSVSTLKIQRTEQGDSAVYLCASSLVTSGAYEQYFGPGTRLTVT.

The chain combines TRBV3-1 (or the pseudogene TRBV3-2) with TRBJ2-7; the match to TRBD1 covers 7 bases. The CDR3 has 15 residues. The ends lost 4 bases at V and 1 base at J; junction bases unmatched: 7. The germline gives CDR1 LGHDT, CDR2 YNNKEL (reference sequence). The DNA of the CDR3 is TGTGCCAGCAGCCCACGTCGGGACAGATCCTACGAGCAGTACTTC. It codes for CASSPRRDRSYEQYF.

The chain uses TRBV10-3 and TRBJ1-1; the match to TRBD1 covers 7 bases. Germline V gives CDR1 ENHRY, CDR2 SYGVKD. The junction had 6 bases not matched to a gene; V was cut back by 3 bases and J by 11 bases. The CDR3 consists of 12 residues. CDR3 DNA: TGTGCCATCAGTGATAAGGGGACAGTCGCTTTCTTT. Encoded protein: CAISDKGTVAFF.

The DNA for the CDR3 is TGTGCCAGCAGTTTGGTAGGGGGAGCGAACGAGCAGTACTTC. Amino acid sequence: CASSLVGGANEQYF. The V and J genes are TRBV28 and TRBJ2-7; TRBD1 might be the D (6 bases). V lost 3 bases, J lost 5 bases, and 14 bases lay in between. Germline CDR1 reads MDHEN; CDR2 reads SYDVKM. This CDR3 comprises 14 residues.

J is TRBJ1-1 and V is TRBV7-3; TRBD1 matches 8 bases. The CDR3 is 15 amino acids. V gave up 2 bases and J gave up 2 bases; unmatched junction bases: 4. The germline CDR1 and CDR2 sequences are SGHTA and FQGTGA. As DNA, the CDR3 is TGTGCCAGCAGCTTATCAGGGGGCTTTAACACTGAAGCTTTCTTT. This sequence encodes CASSLSGGFNTEAFF.

The chain has TRBV5-4 and TRBJ2-7, with 8 bases that match TRBD2. The germline V gene encodes CDR1 SGHNT and CDR2 YYREEE (reference sequence). The CDR3 consists of 16 residues. V lost 0 bases, J lost 3 bases, and 8 bases stayed unmatched. CDR3 sequence: CASSLGSTSGFYEQYF. CDR3 sequence (DNA): TGTGCCAGCAGCTTGGGTAGTACTAGCGGATTCTACGAGCAGTACTTC.

The chain uses TRBV7-9 and TRBJ2-5; D is perhaps TRBD2 (6 bases). The CDR3 has 16 amino acids. The V and J ends lost 1 base and 4 bases respectively, with 16 bases between them. The germline V gene has CDR1 SEHNR and CDR2 FQNEAQ (reference sequence). The CDR3 DNA reads as TGTGCCAGCAGCTTAGTTAGTTGGGGGGACGTAGAGACCCAGTACTTC. Its translation: CASSLVSWGDVETQYF.

This chain connects TRBV3-1 (or the pseudogene TRBV3-2) to TRBJ1-5, with 11 nucleotides matching TRBD1. V dropped 4 bases and J dropped 7; count of bases not matched to a gene: 6. The germline CDR1 and CDR2 sequences are LGHDT and YNNKEL (reference sequence). CDR3 size: 15 residues. In nucleotides, the CDR3 is TGTGCCAGCAGCCTCGGGACAGGGGGTTGGCAGCCCCAGCATTTT. Its translation is CASSLGTGGWQPQHF.

This chain connects TRBV2 to TRBJ2-1; 13 bases fit TRBD2. The CDR3 totals 13 residues. Germline assignment: CDR1 SNHLY and CDR2 FYNNEI. The J segment lost 5 bases and the V segment lost 11 bases, leaving 3 bases of the junction unmatched. The CDR3 nucleotides read TGTGCCTCCGGGACTAGCGGGAACAATGAGCAGTTCTTC. Translated, it gives CASGTSGNNEQFF.

This clone appeared a few times. This chain uses TRBV11-3 with TRBJ2-1; 14 bases fit TRBD2. The J segment lost 6 bases and the V segment lost 5 bases, leaving 6 bases of the junction unmatched. The germline V gene encodes CDR1 SGHNT and CDR2 YENEEA. The CDR3 is made up of 16 amino acids. CDR3 in amino acids: CASSREGLAGVNEQFF. In DNA form, the CDR3 reads TGTGCCAGCAGCAGGGAGGGACTAGCGGGAGTCAATGAGCAGTTCTTC.

The chain is built from TRBV7-3 and TRBJ2-3; perhaps TRBD2 as D (5 bases). CDR1 SGHTA and CDR2 FQGTGA come from the germline V gene. The CDR3 totals 17 residues. Trimming left V 8 bases short and J 3 bases short, with 24 bases between. The CDR3 loop is CASSSAGSAVGTDTQYF. The DNA of the CDR3 is TGTGCCAGCTCCTCCGCGGGTAGCGCGGTAGGGACAGATACGCAGTATTTT.

The gene calls are TRBV10-1 and TRBJ2-1; 7 bases line up with TRBD1. The trim removed 0 bases at V and 0 bases at J, leaving 14 bases unmatched. Germline-derived CDR1 and CDR2 are WNHNN and SYGVQD (reference sequence). CDR3 length: 20 amino acids. CDR3 residues: CASSESKVKVRDSSYNEQFF. CDR3 bases: TGCGCCAGCAGTGAGTCGAAGGTTAAAGTCCGGGACAGCTCCTACAATGAGCAGTTCTTC.

This chain connects TRBV6-4 to TRBJ2-2, with 13 bases lining up with TRBD2. J gave up 4 bases and V 5 bases, and 10 bases lay outside the gene matches. This CDR3 has 18 residues. CDR1 MRHNA and CDR2 SNTAGT come from the germline V gene. The CDR3 sequence: CASSPEGTSGIVTGELFF. The DNA of the CDR3 is TGTGCCAGCAGTCCAGAGGGGACTAGCGGGATTGTCACCGGGGAGCTGTTTTTT.